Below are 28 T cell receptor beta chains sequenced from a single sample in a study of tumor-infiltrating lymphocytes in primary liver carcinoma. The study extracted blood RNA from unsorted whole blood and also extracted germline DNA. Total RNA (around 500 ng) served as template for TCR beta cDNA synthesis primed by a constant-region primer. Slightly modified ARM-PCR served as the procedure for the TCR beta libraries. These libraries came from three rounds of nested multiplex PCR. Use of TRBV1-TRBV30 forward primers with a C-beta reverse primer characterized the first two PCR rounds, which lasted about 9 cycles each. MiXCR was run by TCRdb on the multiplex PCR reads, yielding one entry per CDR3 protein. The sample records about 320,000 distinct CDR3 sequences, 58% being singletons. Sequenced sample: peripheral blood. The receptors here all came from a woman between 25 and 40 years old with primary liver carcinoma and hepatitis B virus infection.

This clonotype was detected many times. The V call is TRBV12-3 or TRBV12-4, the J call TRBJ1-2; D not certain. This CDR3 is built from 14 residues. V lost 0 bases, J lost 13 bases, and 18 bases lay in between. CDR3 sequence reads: CASSLAGSHSPCTF. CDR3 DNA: TGTGCCAGCAGTTTAGCGGGGTCCCATTCCCCCTGCACCTTC.

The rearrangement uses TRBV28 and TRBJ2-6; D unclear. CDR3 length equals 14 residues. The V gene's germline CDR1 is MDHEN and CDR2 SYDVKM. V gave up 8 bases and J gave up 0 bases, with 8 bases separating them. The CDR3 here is CASGTSSGANVLTF. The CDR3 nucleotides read TGTGCCAGCGGCACGTCCTCTGGGGCCAACGTCCTGACTTTC. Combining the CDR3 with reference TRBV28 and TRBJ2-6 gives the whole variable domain DVKVTQSSRYLVKRTGEKVFLECVQDMDHENMFWYRQDPGLGLRLIYFSYDVKMKEKGDIPEGYSVSREKKERFSLILESASTNQTSMYLCASGTSSGANVLTFGAGSRLTVL.

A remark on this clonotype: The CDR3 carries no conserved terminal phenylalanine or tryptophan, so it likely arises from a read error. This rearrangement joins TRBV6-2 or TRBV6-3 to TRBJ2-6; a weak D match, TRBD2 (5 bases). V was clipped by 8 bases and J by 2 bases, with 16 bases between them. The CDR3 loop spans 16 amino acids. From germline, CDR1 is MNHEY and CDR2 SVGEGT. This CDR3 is CASVTTWRPGANVLTL. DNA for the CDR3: TGTGCCAGCGTTACGACATGGAGGCCTGGGGCCAACGTCCTGACTCTC.

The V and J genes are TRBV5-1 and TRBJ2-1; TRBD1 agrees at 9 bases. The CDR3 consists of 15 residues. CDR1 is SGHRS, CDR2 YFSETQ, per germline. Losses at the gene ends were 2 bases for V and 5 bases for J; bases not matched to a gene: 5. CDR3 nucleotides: TGCGCCAGCAGCTTACCGGGACAGGGAGACAATGAGCAGTTCTTC. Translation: CASSLPGQGDNEQFF.

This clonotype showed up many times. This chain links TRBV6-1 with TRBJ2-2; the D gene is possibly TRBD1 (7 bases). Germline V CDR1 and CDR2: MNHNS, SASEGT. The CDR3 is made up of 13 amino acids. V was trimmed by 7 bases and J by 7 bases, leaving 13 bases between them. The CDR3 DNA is TGTGCCAGCAAGGAGGGGGCGTACGGGGAGCTGTTTTTT. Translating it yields CASKEGAYGELFF.

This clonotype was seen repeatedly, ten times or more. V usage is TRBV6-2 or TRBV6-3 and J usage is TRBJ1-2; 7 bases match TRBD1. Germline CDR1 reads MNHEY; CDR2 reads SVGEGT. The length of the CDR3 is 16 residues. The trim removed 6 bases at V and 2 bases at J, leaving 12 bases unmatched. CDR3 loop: CASSRSDLQGNYGYTF. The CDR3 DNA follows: TGTGCCAGCAGCCGAAGCGACCTACAGGGGAACTATGGCTACACCTTC.

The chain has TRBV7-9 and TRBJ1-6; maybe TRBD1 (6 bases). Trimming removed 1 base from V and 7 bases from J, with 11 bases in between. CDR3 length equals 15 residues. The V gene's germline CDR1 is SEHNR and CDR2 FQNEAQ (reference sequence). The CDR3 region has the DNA TGTGCCAGCAGCTTAGGAGGGGGAGGGAATTCACCCCTCCACTTT. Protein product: CASSLGGGGNSPLHF.

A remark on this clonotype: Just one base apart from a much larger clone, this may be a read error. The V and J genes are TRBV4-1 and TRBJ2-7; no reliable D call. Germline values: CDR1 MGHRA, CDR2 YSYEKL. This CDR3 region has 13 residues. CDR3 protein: CASSTGGFYEQNF. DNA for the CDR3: TGCGCCAGCAGCACCGGTGGGTTCTACGAGCAGAACTTC.

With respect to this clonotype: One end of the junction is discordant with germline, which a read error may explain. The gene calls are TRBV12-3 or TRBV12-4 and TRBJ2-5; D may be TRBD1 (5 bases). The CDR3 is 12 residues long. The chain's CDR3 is CASNLGVEEQHF. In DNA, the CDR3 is TGTGCCAGCAACCTAGGGGTTGAGGAGCAGCACTTC.

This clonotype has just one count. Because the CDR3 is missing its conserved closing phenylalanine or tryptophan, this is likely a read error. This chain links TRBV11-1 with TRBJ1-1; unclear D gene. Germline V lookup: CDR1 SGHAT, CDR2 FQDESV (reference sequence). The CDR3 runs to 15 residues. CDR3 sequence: CASSLGGGLIAEAFS. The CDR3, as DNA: TGTGCCAGTAGCTTAGGTGGAGGGTTGATCGCTGAAGCTTTCTCT.

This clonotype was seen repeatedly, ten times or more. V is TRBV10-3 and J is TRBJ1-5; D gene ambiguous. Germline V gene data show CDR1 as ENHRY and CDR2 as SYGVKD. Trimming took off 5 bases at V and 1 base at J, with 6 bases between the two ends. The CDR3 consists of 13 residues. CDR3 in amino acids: CAISRASNQPQHF. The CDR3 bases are TGTGCCATCAGTCGCGCGAGCAATCAGCCCCAGCATTTT.

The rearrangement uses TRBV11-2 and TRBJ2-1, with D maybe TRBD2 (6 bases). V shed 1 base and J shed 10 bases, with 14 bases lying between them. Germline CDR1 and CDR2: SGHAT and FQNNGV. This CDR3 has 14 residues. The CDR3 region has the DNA TGTGCCAGCAGCTTAGTGAGCGGGCCCCTCGAGCAGTTCTTC. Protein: CASSLVSGPLEQFF.

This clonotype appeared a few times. CDR3 bases: TGTGCCAGCACCCAAACCCCACCGGCAGATACGCAGTATTTT. Protein: CASTQTPPADTQYF. The chain is built from TRBV6-2 or TRBV6-3 and TRBJ2-3; D unresolved. CDR1 is MNHEY and CDR2 is SVGEGT in the germline V gene. The CDR3 loop spans 14 amino acids. Deletions cut 7 bases from V and 4 bases from J, with 15 bases between.

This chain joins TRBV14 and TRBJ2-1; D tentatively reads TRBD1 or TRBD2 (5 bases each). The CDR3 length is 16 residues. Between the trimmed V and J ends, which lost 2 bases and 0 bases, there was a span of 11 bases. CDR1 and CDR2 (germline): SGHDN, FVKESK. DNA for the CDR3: TGTGCCAGCAGCCAACTCGGGACCGACTCCTACAATGAGCAGTTCTTC. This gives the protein CASSQLGTDSYNEQFF.

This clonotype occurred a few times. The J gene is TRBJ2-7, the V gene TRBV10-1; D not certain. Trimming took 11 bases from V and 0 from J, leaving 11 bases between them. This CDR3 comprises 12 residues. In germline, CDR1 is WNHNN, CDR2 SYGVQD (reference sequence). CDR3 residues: CAVLFSSYEQYF. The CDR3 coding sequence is TGCGCCGTATTATTTAGCTCCTACGAGCAGTACTTC.

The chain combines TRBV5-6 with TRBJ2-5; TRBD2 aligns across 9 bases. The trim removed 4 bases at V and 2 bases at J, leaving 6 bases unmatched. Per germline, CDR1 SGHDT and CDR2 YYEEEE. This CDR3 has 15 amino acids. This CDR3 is CASSRAGGLQETQYF. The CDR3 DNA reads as TGTGCCAGCAGCAGAGCGGGGGGCCTACAAGAGACCCAGTACTTC.

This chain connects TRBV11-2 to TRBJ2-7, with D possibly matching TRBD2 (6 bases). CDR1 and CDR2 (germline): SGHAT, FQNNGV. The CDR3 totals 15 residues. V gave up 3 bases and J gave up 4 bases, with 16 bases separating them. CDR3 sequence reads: CASSFWTNGRYEQYF. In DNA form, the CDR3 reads TGTGCCAGCAGCTTCTGGACTAACGGGCGTTACGAGCAGTACTTC.

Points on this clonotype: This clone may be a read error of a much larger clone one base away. CDR3 loop: CSVARALNTEAFF. DNA for the CDR3: TGCAGCGTTGCCAGGGCCCTGAACACTGAAGCTTTCTTT. The chain recombines TRBV29-1 with TRBJ1-1, with D possibly TRBD1 on 5 matching bases. Trimming left V 4 bases short and J 0 bases short, with 9 bases between. Looked up from germline, CDR1 is SQVTM and CDR2 is ANQGSEA. This CDR3 is built from 13 residues.

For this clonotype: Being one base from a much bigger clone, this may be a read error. DNA of the CDR3: TGCAGCGTCTCTTTCGGGACAGAGATAACTGAAGCTTTCTTT. This translates into CSVSFGTEITEAFF. The rearrangement uses TRBV29-1 and TRBJ1-1; 7 bases are a match to TRBD1. The CDR3 spans 14 residues. Germline lookup yields CDR1 SQVTM and CDR2 ANQGSEA. With V trimmed by 6 bases and J by 5 bases, 12 bases remained unmatched.

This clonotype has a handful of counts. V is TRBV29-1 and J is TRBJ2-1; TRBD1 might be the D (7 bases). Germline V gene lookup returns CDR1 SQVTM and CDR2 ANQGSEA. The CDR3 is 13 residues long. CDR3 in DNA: TGCGGCGCCGAGACAGGGAGGTACAATGAGCAGTTCTTC. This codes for CGAETGRYNEQFF.

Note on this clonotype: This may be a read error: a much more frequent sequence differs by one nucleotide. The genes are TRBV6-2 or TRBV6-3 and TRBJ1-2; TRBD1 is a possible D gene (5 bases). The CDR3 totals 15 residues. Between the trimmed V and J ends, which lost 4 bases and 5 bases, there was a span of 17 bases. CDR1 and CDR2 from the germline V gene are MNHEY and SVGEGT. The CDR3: CASSSRGREEYGYTF. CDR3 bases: TGTGCCAGCAGTTCCCGGGGACGCGAGGAATATGGCTACACCTTC.

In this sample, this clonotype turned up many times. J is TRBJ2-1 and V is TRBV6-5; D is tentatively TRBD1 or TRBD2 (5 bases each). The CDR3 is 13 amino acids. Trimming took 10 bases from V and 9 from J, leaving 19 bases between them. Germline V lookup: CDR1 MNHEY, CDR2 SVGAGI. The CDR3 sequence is CAIKDGPGGEQFF. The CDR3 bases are TGTGCCATCAAAGACGGACCTGGGGGTGAGCAGTTCTTC.

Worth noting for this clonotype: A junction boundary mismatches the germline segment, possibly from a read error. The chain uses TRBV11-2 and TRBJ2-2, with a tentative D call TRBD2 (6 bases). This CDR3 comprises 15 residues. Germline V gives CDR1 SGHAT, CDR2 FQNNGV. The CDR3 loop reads CASSLVGGTSGEPLF. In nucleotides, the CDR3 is TGTGCCAGCAGCTTAGTTGGCGGGACGTCGGGGGAGCCGCTTTTT.

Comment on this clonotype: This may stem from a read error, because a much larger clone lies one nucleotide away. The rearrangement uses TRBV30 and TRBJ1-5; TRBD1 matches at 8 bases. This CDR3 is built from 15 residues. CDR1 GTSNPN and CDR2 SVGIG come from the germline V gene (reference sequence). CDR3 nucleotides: TGTGCCTGGAGGCCGGGACAGGCTAGCAATCAGTCCCAGCATTTT. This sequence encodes CAWRPGQASNQSQHF.

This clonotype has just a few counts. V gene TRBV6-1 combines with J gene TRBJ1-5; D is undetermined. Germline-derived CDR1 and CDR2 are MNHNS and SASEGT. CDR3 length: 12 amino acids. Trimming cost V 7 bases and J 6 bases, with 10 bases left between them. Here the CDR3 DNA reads TGTGCCAGCATGGTCTACGGTCAGCCCCAGCATTTT. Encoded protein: CASMVYGQPQHF.

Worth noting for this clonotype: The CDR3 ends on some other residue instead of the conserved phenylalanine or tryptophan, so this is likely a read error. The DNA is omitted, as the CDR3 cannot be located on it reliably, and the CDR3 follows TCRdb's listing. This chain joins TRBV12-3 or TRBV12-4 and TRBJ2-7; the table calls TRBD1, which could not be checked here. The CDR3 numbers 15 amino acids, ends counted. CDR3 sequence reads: CASSPAGQRTYELYL.

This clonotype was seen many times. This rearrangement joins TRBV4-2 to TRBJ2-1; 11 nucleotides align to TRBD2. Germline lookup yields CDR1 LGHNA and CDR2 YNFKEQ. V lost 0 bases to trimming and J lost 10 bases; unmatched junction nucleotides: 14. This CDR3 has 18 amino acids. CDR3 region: CASSQDPVSTSGSMEQFF. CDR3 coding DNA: TGTGCCAGCAGCCAAGATCCTGTTAGTACTAGCGGGAGTATGGAGCAGTTCTTC.

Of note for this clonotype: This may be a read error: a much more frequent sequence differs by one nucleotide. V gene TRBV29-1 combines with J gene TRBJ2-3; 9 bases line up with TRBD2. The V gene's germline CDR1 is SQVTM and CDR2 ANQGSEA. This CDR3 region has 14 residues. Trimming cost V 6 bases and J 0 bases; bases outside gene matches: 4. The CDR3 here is CSVQGLASTDTQYF. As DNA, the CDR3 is TGCAGCGTCCAGGGACTAGCTAGCACAGATACGCAGTATTTT.